The TCR beta chain described here comes from a study of OX40 agonist ivuxolimab in advanced cancers. The study, taken as a whole, reports: Average numbers of expanded clones were greater in CD8+ T cells than in CD4+.

A remark on this clone: Its antigen is not known. The same CDR3 also results from other DNA sequences found in this sample.

Between the trimmed V and J ends, which lost 0 bases and 1 base, there was a span of 12 bases. CDR3 length: 17 residues. The germline V gene has CDR1 MGHRA and CDR2 YSYEKL. The assay was immunoSEQ multiplex PCR, and TCRdb's table has in-frame clones only and misses some. The sample has some 75,000 clones; about 85% are singletons. The TCR was taken from an adult with an advanced solid tumor such as melanoma, head and neck, liver or kidney cancer. The rearrangement uses TRBV4-1 and TRBJ1-4, with D maybe TRBD1 (5 bases). The source was CD4+ or CD8+ T cells sorted from blood, collected in a trial of the OX40 agonist ivuxolimab. As DNA, the CDR3 is TGCGCCAGCAGCCAAGATCGCGGGGGATTAACTAATGAAAAACTGTTTTTT. This codes for CASSQDRGGLTNEKLFF.